The 31 T cell receptor beta chains given below trace back to one sample, sequenced in a study of cytomegalovirus exposure and HLA in healthy donors. Here immunoSEQ multiplex PCR was the method, and the copy in TCRdb shows in-frame clones only, minus some. The sample contains 50,000 or so clones, 85% to 95% of which appear only once. The sample taken for sequencing was PBMCs. All receptors come from a man between 18 and 35 years old in good health and CMV-seronegative.

Notes on this clone: Its ends do not fully match the called genes, so a read error is possible. The chain links TRBV6-5 to TRBJ2-7; 12 bases match TRBD2. The germline V gene encodes CDR1 MNHEY and CDR2 SVGAGI. The CDR3 spans 12 residues. The chain's CDR3 is CASSRTSGVYNF. CDR3 DNA sequence: TGTGCCAGCAGCAGGACTAGCGGGGTATATAACTTC.

The chain joins TRBV13 to TRBJ1-5; D remains ambiguous. The V gene lost 0 bases and the J gene lost 5 bases, with 11 bases spanning the gap. This CDR3 has 15 amino acids. Per the germline V gene, CDR1 is PRHDT and CDR2 is FYEKMQ (reference sequence). CDR3 residues: CASSLGRSQYQPQHF. The CDR3 DNA is TGTGCCAGCAGCTTAGGCCGTTCTCAGTATCAGCCCCAGCATTTT.

The chain joins TRBV28 to TRBJ2-3; TRBD2 agrees at 8 bases. The CDR3 has 14 residues. CDR1 is MDHEN and CDR2 is SYDVKM in the germline V gene. Germline trimming cut 6 bases from V and 8 bases from J; bases unmatched to any gene: 10. The CDR3 region has the DNA TGTGCCAGCAGGGAGAGCGGGAGAGGTGGTACGCAGTATTTT. Its translation is CASRESGRGGTQYF. The full variable domain, in which reference TRBV28 and TRBJ2-3 provide the parts outside the CDR3, is DVKVTQSSRYLVKRTGEKVFLECVQDMDHENMFWYRQDPGLGLRLIYFSYDVKMKEKGDIPEGYSVSREKKERFSLILESASTNQTSMYLCASRESGRGGTQYFGPGTRLTVL.

This clone was detected once. Written as DNA, the CDR3 is TGTGCCATCAGTGAGGGGACTAGCAACGAGCAGTACTTC. Residues: CAISEGTSNEQYF. This chain uses TRBV10-3 with TRBJ2-7, with TRBD2 identical over 9 bases. Germline V gene lookup returns CDR1 ENHRY and CDR2 SYGVKD. The V and J ends lost 2 bases and 5 bases, in that order; junction bases with no gene match: 1. CDR3 length equals 13 residues.

The chain has TRBV10-1 and TRBJ2-7, with 12 bases aligning to TRBD2. CDR1 and CDR2 (germline): WNHNN, SYGVQD (reference sequence). V was clipped by 6 bases and J by 5 bases; unmatched bases: 8. The CDR3 has 15 amino acids. The CDR3, as DNA: TGCGCCAGCAGGGACTCACTAGCGGGAGGAGACGAGCAGTACTTC. Its protein is CASRDSLAGGDEQYF.

The chain recombines TRBV25-1 with TRBJ2-1; D might be TRBD2 (6 bases). Germline V lookup: CDR1 MGHDK, CDR2 SYGVNS. Deletions cut 3 bases from V and 7 bases from J, with 10 bases between. The CDR3 runs to 13 residues. The CDR3 region is CASSEKLANEQFF. The CDR3 region has the DNA TGTGCCAGCAGTGAGAAACTAGCAAATGAGCAGTTCTTC.

This clone appeared a single time. The gene calls are TRBV28 and TRBJ1-1; 9 nucleotides agree with TRBD1. J lost 5 bases, V lost 5 bases, and 9 bases had no gene match. Germline CDR1 reads MDHEN; CDR2 reads SYDVKM. This CDR3 has 15 amino acids. The CDR3 DNA follows: TGTGCCAGCAGTCTACTACAGGGGGCGCGTACTGAAGCTTTCTTT. Encoded protein: CASSLLQGARTEAFF.

The V gene is TRBV9, the J gene TRBJ2-3; TRBD1 agrees at 7 bases. Per germline, CDR1 SGDLS and CDR2 YYNGEE. This CDR3 comprises 15 residues. After removal of 4 bases from V and 2 bases from J, the junction contained 7 bases not matched to a gene. CDR3 nucleotides: TGTGCCAGCAGCATACAGGGGCTGGACACAGATACGCAGTATTTT. It codes for CASSIQGLDTDTQYF.

The table lists this clone with a count of one. The V call is TRBV2, the J call TRBJ2-1; no reliable D call. CDR1 is SNHLY, CDR2 FYNNEI, per germline. V was cut by 4 bases and J by 3 bases, with 4 bases left in between. The CDR3 is 12 amino acids. CDR3 DNA: TGTGCCAGCAGTGGACTCTACAATGAGCAGTTCTTC. Its protein is CASSGLYNEQFF. Full variable domain (remainder filled in from reference TRBV2 and TRBJ2-1): EPEVTQTPSHQVTQMGQEVILRCVPISNHLYFYWYRQILGQKVEFLVSFYNNEISEKSEIFDDQFSVERPDGSNFTLKIRSTKLEDSAMYFCASSGLYNEQFFGPGTRLTVL.

The genes are TRBV6-5 and TRBJ1-2; maybe TRBD1 (5 bases). The CDR3 loop spans 11 amino acids. CDR1 is MNHEY, CDR2 SVGAGI, per germline. The V gene lost 6 bases and the J gene lost 3 bases, with 5 bases spanning the gap. CDR3 DNA sequence: TGTGCCAGCAGGACAGACTATGGCTACACCTTC. This translates into CASRTDYGYTF.

The chain uses TRBV28 and TRBJ2-7, with D hard to call. Between the trimmed V and J ends, which lost 5 bases and 0 bases, there was a span of 2 bases. This CDR3 is built from 11 residues. Looked up from germline, CDR1 is MDHEN and CDR2 is SYDVKM. The CDR3 loop is CASSHSYEQYF. CDR3 DNA: TGTGCCAGCAGTCACTCCTACGAGCAGTACTTC.

In this sample, this clone turned up once. The chain couples TRBV6-5 to TRBJ2-5; D call uncertain. Germline CDR1 reads MNHEY; CDR2 reads SVGAGI. There are 14 residues in the CDR3. The V gene lost 4 bases and the J gene lost 2 bases, with 11 bases spanning the gap. The CDR3 bases are TGTGCCAGCAGTTCTGGGCTTGCGCAAGAGACCCAGTACTTC. Its protein is CASSSGLAQETQYF.

This clone was counted once. The rearrangement joins TRBV5-1 to TRBJ1-1; tentative D call: TRBD1 (6 bases). Trimming removed 0 bases at V and 0 bases at J, with 9 bases between. Germline CDR1 and CDR2: SGHRS and YFSETQ. The CDR3 length is 15 residues. CDR3 in DNA: TGCGCCAGCAGCTTGGGGACAGCCATGAACACTGAAGCTTTCTTT. Translated: CASSLGTAMNTEAFF.

The chain carries TRBV10-2 and TRBJ2-4, with 8 bases fitting TRBD1. Germline V gives CDR1 WSHSY, CDR2 SAAADI. The CDR3 covers 23 residues. The ends lost 0 bases at V and 8 bases at J; junction bases unmatched: 30. The CDR3 DNA reads as TGCGCCAGCAGTGAGTCCCGGTATGGCAGGGGGCTAAGTAAAACCCGATTTTCGGACATTCAGTACTTC. Its protein product is CASSESRYGRGLSKTRFSDIQYF.

The chain uses TRBV5-8 and TRBJ2-5; D is possibly TRBD1 (6 bases). The CDR3 length is 17 residues. Deletions cut 5 bases from V and 2 bases from J, with 22 bases between. Germline V gene sequence: CDR1 SGHTS, CDR2 YDEGEE. The CDR3: CASSRGHKNAGQETQYF. CDR3 coding DNA: TGTGCCAGCAGTCGGGGACATAAGAATGCGGGTCAAGAGACCCAGTACTTC.

The CDR3 sequence: CASGLGTSGSDEQYF. Written as DNA, the CDR3 is TGTGCTAGTGGTTTAGGGACTAGCGGGAGTGACGAGCAGTACTTC. This chain links TRBV12-5 with TRBJ2-7; 14 bases agree with TRBD2. The CDR3 loop spans 15 amino acids. The trim removed 3 bases at V and 5 bases at J, leaving 3 bases unmatched. In germline, CDR1 is LGHNT, CDR2 FRNRAP.

This sequence joins TRBV28 and TRBJ2-7, with a tentative D call TRBD2 (6 bases). Trimming took 5 bases from V and 0 from J, leaving 20 bases between them. The CDR3 sequence is 17 residues long. Germline CDR1 is MDHEN and CDR2 is SYDVKM. CDR3 DNA sequence: TGTGCCAGCAGTCCGGGGGTCCTCTTAGGTAGCTCCTACGAGCAGTACTTC. Translation gives CASSPGVLLGSSYEQYF.

The chain recombines TRBV14 with TRBJ1-2; maybe TRBD1 (6 bases). The germline gives CDR1 SGHDN, CDR2 FVKESK. The CDR3 is 18 residues long. V was pared by 4 bases and J by 0 bases, with 21 bases between. CDR3 protein: CASSPLLVGAGTNYGYTF. For the CDR3, the DNA is TGTGCCAGCAGCCCCCTCTTGGTGGGGGCTGGTACTAACTATGGCTACACCTTC. Complete variable domain (other parts from reference TRBV14 and TRBJ1-2): EAGVTQFPSHSVIEKGQTVTLRCDPISGHDNLYWYRRVMGKEIKFLLHFVKESKQDESGMPNNRFLAERTGGTYSTLKVQPAELEDSGVYFCASSPLLVGAGTNYGYTFGSGTRLTVV.

This chain joins TRBV5-1 and TRBJ2-7; TRBD2 matches at 7 bases. Germline loops: CDR1 SGHRS, CDR2 YFSETQ. CDR3 length: 15 residues. V shed 4 bases and J 0 bases; nucleotides not matched to a gene: 7. This CDR3 is CASSPGTIYSYEQYF. The CDR3, as DNA: TGCGCCAGCAGCCCGGGGACTATCTACTCCTACGAGCAGTACTTC.

This clone was found once. The rearrangement joins TRBV28 to TRBJ2-3; 7 bases match TRBD1. This CDR3 region has 14 residues. Looked up from germline, CDR1 is MDHEN and CDR2 is SYDVKM. The junction had 6 bases not matched to a gene; V was cut back by 6 bases and J by 3 bases. The CDR3, as DNA: TGTGCCAGCAGGTCAGGGGGTCAAACAGATACGCAGTATTTT. This translates into CASRSGGQTDTQYF.

The chain links TRBV4-3 to TRBJ2-5; unclear D gene. The CDR3 runs 13 residues. From germline, CDR1 is LGHNA and CDR2 YSLEER. The V end was cut by 0 bases, the J end by 2 bases, with 4 bases between. The CDR3 sequence: CASSQELQETQYF. The CDR3, as DNA: TGCGCCAGCAGCCAAGAACTACAAGAGACCCAGTACTTC.

The chain couples TRBV27 to TRBJ2-1; perhaps TRBD2 as D (6 bases). The V end was cut by 5 bases, the J end by 4 bases, with 12 bases between. The CDR3 has 14 residues. From germline, CDR1 is MNHEY and CDR2 SMNVEV (reference sequence). The CDR3 loop is CASSGASAYNEQFF. Written as DNA, the CDR3 is TGTGCCAGCAGTGGGGCTAGCGCGTACAATGAGCAGTTCTTC.

CDR3 residues: CASSQGTSSPSTDTQYF. As DNA, the CDR3 is TGTGCCAGCAGCCAGGGGACTAGCTCTCCTAGCACAGATACGCAGTATTTT. The V and J genes are TRBV7-9 and TRBJ2-3, with 9 bases aligning to TRBD2. The ends lost 5 bases at V and 0 bases at J; junction bases unmatched: 9. Per the germline V gene, CDR1 is SEHNR and CDR2 is FQNEAQ (reference sequence). The CDR3 spans 17 residues.

This sequence joins TRBV19 and TRBJ2-7; D remains ambiguous. CDR3 length: 15 amino acids. The V end was cut by 1 base, the J end by 4 bases, with 14 bases between. CDR1 and CDR2 (germline): LNHDA, SQIVND (reference sequence). The CDR3 here is CASSIVHGGRYEQYF. DNA of the CDR3: TGTGCCAGTAGTATAGTGCACGGCGGTCGGTACGAGCAGTACTTC.

The chain is built from TRBV5-8 and TRBJ1-1; tentatively, D is TRBD1 (5 bases). CDR3 length equals 13 residues. Looked up from germline, CDR1 is SGHTS and CDR2 is YDEGEE. Trimming removed 0 bases at V and 6 bases at J, with 9 bases between. CDR3 bases: TGTGCCAGCAGCTTGGGGGGCGTCTCTGAAGCTTTCTTT. Protein sequence: CASSLGGVSEAFF.

A few counts support this clone. This chain connects TRBV7-3 to TRBJ1-1; TRBD1 matches at 9 bases. CDR3 length: 13 amino acids. V lost 5 bases to trimming and J lost 3 bases; unmatched junction nucleotides: 1. In germline, CDR1 is SGHTA, CDR2 FQGTGA. CDR3 DNA: TGTGCCAGCAGCCGGGACAGGGACACTGAAGCTTTCTTT. Protein sequence: CASSRDRDTEAFF.

V is TRBV7-9 and J is TRBJ1-1; no firm D call. The germline gives CDR1 SEHNR, CDR2 FQNEAQ (reference sequence). This CDR3 comprises 12 residues. Between the trimmed V and J ends, which lost 1 base and 11 bases, there was a span of 11 bases. The CDR3 loop is CASSLELRGAFF. CDR3 nucleotide sequence: TGTGCCAGCAGCTTAGAACTAAGAGGGGCTTTCTTT.

The chain couples TRBV2 to TRBJ2-1; 10 bases are shared with TRBD1. Germline-derived CDR1 and CDR2 are SNHLY and FYNNEI. The CDR3 has 16 residues. With 7 bases clipped from V and 8 bases from J, the junction kept 14 bases outside the gene matches. This CDR3 is CASISRQGAQVDEQFF. CDR3 in DNA: TGTGCCAGCATTTCCCGACAGGGGGCGCAGGTCGATGAGCAGTTCTTC.

The V gene is TRBV28, the J gene TRBJ2-7; D uncertain. The CDR3 length is 14 residues. Germline CDR1 is MDHEN and CDR2 is SYDVKM. V lost 3 bases and J lost 0, with 9 bases in between. CDR3 DNA sequence: TGTGCCAGCAGTTTTACGGGTAGCTCCTACGAGCAGTACTTC. Residues: CASSFTGSSYEQYF. Complete variable domain (other parts from reference TRBV28 and TRBJ2-7): DVKVTQSSRYLVKRTGEKVFLECVQDMDHENMFWYRQDPGLGLRLIYFSYDVKMKEKGDIPEGYSVSREKKERFSLILESASTNQTSMYLCASSFTGSSYEQYFGPGTRLTVT.

This chain connects TRBV7-8 to TRBJ2-2; no definite D call. Trimming removed 1 base from V and 5 bases from J, with 14 bases in between. Germline loops: CDR1 SGHVS, CDR2 FQNEAQ. CDR3 size: 16 residues. The DNA of the CDR3 is TGTGCCAGCAGCTTAGAGAATCGGGTTCTGACCGGGGAGCTGTTTTTT. Encoded protein: CASSLENRVLTGELFF.

This sequence joins TRBV28 and TRBJ2-1; TRBD2 matches at 9 bases. Germline V gives CDR1 MDHEN, CDR2 SYDVKM. Trimming removed 3 bases from V and 2 bases from J; junction bases left unmatched: 2. The CDR3 is 15 amino acids. The CDR3 sequence: CASSFGGRAYNEQFF. The DNA for the CDR3 is TGTGCCAGCAGTTTTGGCGGGAGGGCCTACAATGAGCAGTTCTTC.